The 28 T cell receptor beta chains below all came from one sample that was sequenced in a study of monozygotic twins with inflammatory bowel disease. No DNA is given; TCRdb re-called the 5' RACE reads and lists each CDR3 protein once. The listing records about 450,000 distinct CDR3 sequences. The sample comprised blood. Every receptor here comes from a human donor with ulcerative colitis or Crohn's disease, or a healthy co-twin of an affected twin (not recorded which).

CDR3 in amino acids: CSISVTVNEQFF. The chain joins TRBV29-1 to TRBJ2-1. Germline CDR1 SQVTM, CDR2 ANQGSEA. The CDR3 length is 12 residues.

This chain connects TRBV19 to TRBJ2-2; TCRdb's D gene call, TRBD1, goes unchecked for lack of DNA. CDR1 and CDR2 from the germline V gene are LNHDA and SQIVND (reference sequence). The CDR3 contains 14 residues. The CDR3 reads CASRGQLNTGELFF.

The chain uses TRBV12-3 or TRBV12-4 and TRBJ2-3. The CDR3 totals 13 residues. The CDR3 sequence is CASSSAEVDTQYF.

The J gene is TRBJ2-7, the V gene TRBV20-1. The CDR3 has 15 residues. CDR1 and CDR2 (germline): DFQATT, SNEGSKA (reference sequence). This chain's CDR3 is CSARKSLAGNYEQYF.

The rearrangement joins TRBV10-3 to TRBJ1-6. This CDR3 region has 12 residues. Per the germline V gene, CDR1 is ENHRY and CDR2 is SYGVKD. CDR3 region: CAISGGSSPLHF.

The V call is TRBV11-2, the J call TRBJ1-2; lacking DNA, the TRBD1 call made by TCRdb goes unchecked. The CDR3 is made up of 14 amino acids. Germline V lookup: CDR1 SGHAT, CDR2 FQNNGV. CDR3: CASSLGTGISGYTF. Full variable domain (remainder filled in from reference TRBV11-2 and TRBJ1-2): EAGVAQSPRYKIIEKRQSVAFWCNPISGHATLYWYQQILGQGPKLLIQFQNNGVVDDSQLPKDRFSAERLKGVDSTLKIQPAKLEDSAVYLCASSLGTGISGYTFGSGTRLTVV.

This sequence joins TRBV7-6 and TRBJ2-1; TCRdb reports TRBD1, a call that lacks DNA to check it against. CDR1 is SGHVS, CDR2 FNYEAQ, per germline. The CDR3 totals 13 residues. CDR3 residues: CASSLVGGDEQFF. The variable domain in full, completed from reference TRBV7-6 and TRBJ2-1, reads GAGVSQSPRYKVTKRGQDVALRCDPISGHVSLYWYRQALGQGPEFLTYFNYEAQQDKSGLPNDRFSAERPEGSISTLTIQRTEQRDSAMYRCASSLVGGDEQFFGPGTRLTVL.

The V gene is TRBV6-1, the J gene TRBJ2-2; the D gene TCRdb calls, TRBD1, cannot be checked with no DNA. The germline CDR1 and CDR2 sequences are MNHNS and SASEGT. The CDR3 is 17 residues long. This CDR3 reads CASSRPSGTGGTGELFF.

The rearrangement links TRBV11-3 to TRBJ2-2; TCRdb's D call of TRBD1 is untestable without DNA. Germline loops: CDR1 SGHNT, CDR2 YENEEA. The CDR3 runs to 15 residues. The CDR3 sequence: CASSPGQGYAGELFF.

CDR3 residues: CASSMGVGGYTF. The chain joins TRBV19 to TRBJ1-2; the D gene TCRdb calls, TRBD1, cannot be checked with no DNA. Germline loops: CDR1 LNHDA, CDR2 SQIVND (reference sequence). This CDR3 has 12 residues.

The V call is TRBV4-1, the J call TRBJ2-4. CDR1 and CDR2 (germline): MGHRA, YSYEKL. This CDR3 comprises 14 residues. The CDR3 reads CASSQVEYGNIQYF.

The chain joins TRBV12-3 or TRBV12-4 to TRBJ2-2; absent DNA, TCRdb's TRBD1 call cannot be checked. CDR3 size: 17 residues. CDR3 sequence reads: CASSLLTRDRGTGELFF.

The chain is built from TRBV3-1 and TRBJ2-1; TCRdb designates TRBD2, a call that cannot be tested without DNA. The CDR3 runs 13 residues. Per germline, CDR1 LGHDT and CDR2 YNNKEL (reference sequence). CDR3 in amino acids: CASSRLAGDEQFF.

V gene TRBV5-1 combines with J gene TRBJ2-1; lacking DNA, the TRBD1 call made by TCRdb goes unchecked. The CDR3 sequence is 16 residues long. The germline CDR1 and CDR2 sequences are SGHRS and YFSETQ. The CDR3 sequence is CASSLFPTGPNNEQFF.

V usage is TRBV5-6 and J usage is TRBJ1-2. Germline V lookup: CDR1 SGHDT, CDR2 YYEEEE. The CDR3 has 13 amino acids. CDR3 in amino acids: CASSRRREGGYTF.

The rearrangement joins TRBV18 to TRBJ2-1; with no DNA, the TCRdb D assignment of TRBD1 cannot be verified. Germline-derived CDR1 and CDR2 are KGHSH and LQKENI. This CDR3 has 16 residues. CDR3 sequence reads: CASSPLRVGAYNEQFF.

The V and J genes are TRBV4-3 and TRBJ2-2. The CDR3 contains 18 residues. The germline V gene has CDR1 LGHNA and CDR2 YSLEER. CDR3: CASSQVKMMGIGTGELFF.

The chain employs TRBV10-3 and TRBJ2-7; the TCRdb D gene call, TRBD1, has no DNA to confirm it. Per germline, CDR1 ENHRY and CDR2 SYGVKD. The CDR3 consists of 13 residues. CDR3 protein: CAISGTGSYEQYF.

The J gene is TRBJ2-2, the V gene TRBV25-1; TCRdb's assignment of TRBD2 cannot be checked, as there is no DNA. This CDR3 is built from 14 residues. Germline V gives CDR1 MGHDK, CDR2 SYGVNS. CDR3 protein: CASSEGGYTGELFF.

The chain combines TRBV7-3 with TRBJ2-3. The CDR3 has 15 amino acids. The germline CDR1 and CDR2 sequences are SGHTA and FQGTGA. CDR3 in amino acids: CASSWLGRITDTQYF.

The V call is TRBV6-5, the J call TRBJ1-1. The germline gives CDR1 MNHEY, CDR2 SVGAGI. The CDR3 extends over 13 amino acids. The CDR3 sequence: CASRGIDGTEAFF.

The J gene is TRBJ2-7, the V gene TRBV7-3; checking the TCRdb D call of TRBD1 is not possible without DNA. Germline V gene data show CDR1 as SGHTA and CDR2 as FQGTGA. This CDR3 has 16 residues. This CDR3 reads CASSLNAGGPGDEQYF.

The chain uses TRBV7-9 and TRBJ2-7; TCRdb indicates TRBD1, and absent DNA this call remains unverified. CDR3 length: 13 residues. Germline CDR1 is SEHNR and CDR2 is FQNEAQ (reference sequence). The CDR3 region is CASSLQGADEQYF. The variable domain in full, with the rest retrieved from reference TRBV7-9 and TRBJ2-7, is DTGVSQNPRHKITKRGQNVTFRCDPISEHNRLYWYRQTLGQGPEFLTYFQNEAQLEKSRLLSDRFSAERPKGSFSTLEIQRTEQGDSAMYLCASSLQGADEQYFGPGTRLTVT.

The J gene is TRBJ1-1, the V gene TRBV11-2. CDR1 and CDR2 (germline): SGHAT, FQNNGV. The CDR3 runs to 13 residues. The CDR3 is CASSIVVRTEAFF.

J is TRBJ1-1 and V is TRBV7-2; TCRdb proposes TRBD1, but this gene call is untestable without DNA. The germline gives CDR1 SGHTA, CDR2 FQGNSA. The CDR3 consists of 15 residues. CDR3 residues: CASSFTTGVGTEAFF.

The chain recombines TRBV7-2 with TRBJ2-1; TCRdb outputs TRBD1, but without DNA this stays unchecked. The CDR3 is made up of 15 amino acids. Germline CDR1 reads SGHTA; CDR2 reads FQGNSA. This chain's CDR3 is CASSLQAPPGNEQFF. Filled out from reference TRBV7-2 and TRBJ2-1, the complete variable domain reads GAGVSQSPSNKVTEKGKDVELRCDPISGHTALYWYRQSLGQGLEFLIYFQGNSAPDKSGLPSDRFSAERTGGSVSTLTIQRTQQEDSAVYLCASSLQAPPGNEQFFGPGTRLTVL.

V is TRBV29-1 and J is TRBJ2-1; TCRdb reports TRBD1, a call that lacks DNA to check it against. The CDR3 contains 16 residues. CDR1 and CDR2 from the germline V gene are SQVTM and ANQGSEA. The CDR3 region is CSVEERRGNDYNEQFF.

This chain links TRBV7-2 with TRBJ2-7; TCRdb returns TRBD1, unconfirmable since there is no DNA. Germline CDR1 reads SGHTA; CDR2 reads FQGNSA. There are 15 residues in the CDR3. CDR3: CASSLVAGTSYEQYF.